The following is a T cell receptor beta chain sequence with its context. This entry comes from a study of CD8 T cells in ankylosing spondylitis. TCRdb passed the 5' RACE reads through MiXCR, listing each CDR3 protein once. The sample lists 350,000 to 400,000 distinct CDR3 sequences, 20% occurring once. Sequences were obtained from blood, either unsorted or a sorted T cell fraction (not recorded which). This sequence originates from a male donor with ankylosing spondylitis or in good health (not recorded which).

This chain's CDR3 is CASIEGHPGTGELFF. CDR3 sequence (DNA): TGTGCCAGCATTGAGGGTCATCCGGGAACCGGGGAGCTGTTTTTT. The chain couples TRBV12-3 or TRBV12-4 to TRBJ2-2, with a tentative D call TRBD2 (5 bases). The V and J ends lost 7 bases and 5 bases respectively, with 17 bases between them. The CDR3 covers 15 residues.